This T cell receptor (beta chain) stems from a study of control samples from healthy donors and cancer patients. Looked up from germline, CDR1 is MNHEY and CDR2 is SVGAGI. V lost 7 bases to trimming and J lost 3 bases, with 19 bases between them. The CDR3 consists of 15 residues. Using immunoSEQ multiplex PCR, the repertoire was profiled, and TCRdb retains in-frame clones only, with some absent. This sample has 170,000 or so clones; around 94% occur once, and the top ten carry over 1.3%. Material: blood. The J gene is TRBJ2-7, the V gene TRBV6-5; D is perhaps TRBD1 (6 bases). This receptor was obtained from a woman aged 18-30 years in good health. CDR3 in amino acids: CASIPSRDKIYEQYF. The CDR3 nucleotides read TGTGCCAGCATCCCGAGCCGGGACAAGATCTACGAGCAGTACTTC.